This record looks at one T cell receptor (beta chain) sequence and its context. The sample is drawn from a study of CD8 T cells in Susac syndrome. Study-wide context: At the time their blood was drawn, patients with Susac syndrome were either therapy-naive, on corticosteroids (with some of them also receiving intravenous immunoglobulin), or on intravenous immunoglobulin alone.

This CDR3 comprises 16 residues. After removal of 1 base from V and 7 bases from J, the junction contained 9 bases not matched to a gene. CDR1 and CDR2 from the germline V gene are LNHNV and YYDKDF (reference sequence). RNA totalling roughly 0.5 to 1 ug underwent reverse transcription with random hexamers. Using its own MiXCR run on the immunoSEQ multiplex PCR reads, TCRdb lists one record per CDR3 protein. The table has under 200,000 distinct CDR3 sequences, around 94% seen once; the top ten hold 0.095% to 0.13%. The diagnostic criteria were recently defined, and patients with Susac syndrome met them for definite or probable disease.

Sequenced: CD4+ T cells from PBMCs. The clonotype originates from a human donor with Susac syndrome. The chain links TRBV15 to TRBJ1-2; 10 bases map to TRBD1. This CDR3 is CATSRGGRDRGLGYTF. CDR3 nucleotide sequence: TGTGCCACCAGCAGAGGGGGACGTGACAGGGGGCTTGGCTACACCTTC.